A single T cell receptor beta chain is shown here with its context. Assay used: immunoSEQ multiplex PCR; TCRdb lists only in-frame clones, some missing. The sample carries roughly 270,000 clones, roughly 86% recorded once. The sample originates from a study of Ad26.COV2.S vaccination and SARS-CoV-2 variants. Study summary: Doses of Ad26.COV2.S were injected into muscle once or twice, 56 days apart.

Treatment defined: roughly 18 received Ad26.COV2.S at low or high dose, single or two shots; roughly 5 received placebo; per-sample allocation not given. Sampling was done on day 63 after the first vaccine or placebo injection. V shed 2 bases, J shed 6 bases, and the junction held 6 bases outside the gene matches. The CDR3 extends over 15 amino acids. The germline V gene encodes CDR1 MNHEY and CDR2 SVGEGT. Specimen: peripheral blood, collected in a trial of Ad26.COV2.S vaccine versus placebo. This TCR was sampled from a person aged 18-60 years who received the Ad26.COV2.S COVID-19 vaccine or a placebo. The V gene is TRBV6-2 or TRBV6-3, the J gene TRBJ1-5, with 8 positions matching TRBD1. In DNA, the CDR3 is TGTGCCAGCAGTTACAGACAGGGGCGTAGTCAGCCCCAGCATTTT. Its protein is CASSYRQGRSQPQHF.